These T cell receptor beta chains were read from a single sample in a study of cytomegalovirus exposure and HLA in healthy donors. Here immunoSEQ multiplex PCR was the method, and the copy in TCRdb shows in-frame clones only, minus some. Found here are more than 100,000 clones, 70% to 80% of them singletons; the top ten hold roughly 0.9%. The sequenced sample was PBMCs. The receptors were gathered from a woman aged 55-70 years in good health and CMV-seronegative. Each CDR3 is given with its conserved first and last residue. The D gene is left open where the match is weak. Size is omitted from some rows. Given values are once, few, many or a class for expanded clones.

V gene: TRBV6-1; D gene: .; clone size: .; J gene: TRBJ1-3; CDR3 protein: CASPPSQGLGNTIYF; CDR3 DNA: TGTGCCAGCCCCCCTAGTCAGGGGCTTGGAAACACCATATATTTT
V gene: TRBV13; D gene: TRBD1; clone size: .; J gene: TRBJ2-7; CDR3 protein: CASSSGGDRRVYEQYF; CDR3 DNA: TGTGCCAGCAGCTCCGGCGGGGACAGGCGTGTCTACGAGCAGTACTTC
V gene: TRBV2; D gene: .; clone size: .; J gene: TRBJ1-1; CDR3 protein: CASRGGESTEAFF; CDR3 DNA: TGTGCCAGCAGAGGTGGGGAGAGCACTGAAGCTTTCTTT
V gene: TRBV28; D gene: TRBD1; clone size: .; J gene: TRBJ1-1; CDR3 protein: CASRSTGGAEAFF; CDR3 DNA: TGTGCCAGCAGATCGACAGGGGGGGCTGAAGCTTTCTTT
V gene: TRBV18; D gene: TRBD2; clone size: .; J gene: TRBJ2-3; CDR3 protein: CASSPPGLAGGTDTQYF; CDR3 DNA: TGTGCCAGCTCACCACCGGGACTAGCGGGAGGCACAGATACGCAGTATTTT
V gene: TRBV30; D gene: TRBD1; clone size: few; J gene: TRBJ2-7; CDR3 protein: CARGLGNGEQYF; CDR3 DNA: TGTGCCAGGGGGCTAGGAAACGGCGAGCAGTACTTC
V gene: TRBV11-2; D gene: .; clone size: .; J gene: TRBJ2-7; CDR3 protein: CASSLELVDSYEQYF; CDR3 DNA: TGTGCCAGCAGCTTAGAGTTGGTAGACTCCTACGAGCAGTACTTC
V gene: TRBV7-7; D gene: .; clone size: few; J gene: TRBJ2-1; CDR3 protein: CASSLEGLGGSYNEQFF; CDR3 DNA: TGTGCCAGCAGCTTAGAAGGACTAGGGGGCTCCTACAATGAGCAGTTCTTC
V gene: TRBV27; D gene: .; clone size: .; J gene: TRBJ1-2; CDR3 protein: CASSARTEIYGYTF; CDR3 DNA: TGTGCCAGCAGTGCACGGACAGAGATCTATGGCTACACCTTC
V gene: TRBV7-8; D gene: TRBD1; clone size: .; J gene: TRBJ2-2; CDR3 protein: CASSSKPGQGARKYTGELFF; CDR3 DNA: TGTGCCAGCAGCTCAAAACCGGGACAGGGGGCTAGAAAGTACACCGGGGAGCTGTTTTTT
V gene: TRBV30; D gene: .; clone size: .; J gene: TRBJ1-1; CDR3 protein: CASEDHRASEAFF; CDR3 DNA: TGTGCCTCTGAAGACCACAGGGCTAGTGAAGCTTTCTTT
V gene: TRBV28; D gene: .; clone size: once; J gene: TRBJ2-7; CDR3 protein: CASSSRGWSYEQYF; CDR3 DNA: TGTGCCAGCAGTTCCAGGGGTTGGTCCTACGAGCAGTACTTC
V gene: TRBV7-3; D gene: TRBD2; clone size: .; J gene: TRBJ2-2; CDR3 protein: CASTELAGGLVGELFF; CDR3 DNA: TGTGCCAGCACCGAATTAGCGGGGGGGCTGGTCGGGGAGCTGTTTTTT
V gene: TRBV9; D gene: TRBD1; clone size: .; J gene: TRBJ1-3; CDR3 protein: CASSRGQGRDTIYF; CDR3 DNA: TGTGCCAGCAGCCGGGGACAGGGGAGGGACACCATATATTTT
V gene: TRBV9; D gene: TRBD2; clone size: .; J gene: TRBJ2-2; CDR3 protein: CASSVSAGRTTGELFF; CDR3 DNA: TGTGCCAGCAGCGTTTCAGCGGGGAGGACCACCGGGGAGCTGTTTTTT
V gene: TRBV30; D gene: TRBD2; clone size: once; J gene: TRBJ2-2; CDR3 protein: CAWDGAGVTGELFF; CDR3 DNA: TGTGCCTGGGATGGGGCGGGAGTCACCGGGGAGCTGTTTTTT
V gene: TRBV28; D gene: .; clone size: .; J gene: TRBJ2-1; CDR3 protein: CASSSRLSNNEQFF; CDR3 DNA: TGTGCCAGCAGTTCGCGACTCAGCAACAATGAGCAGTTCTTC
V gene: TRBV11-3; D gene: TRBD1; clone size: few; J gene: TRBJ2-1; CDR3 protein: CASSPRGTGSYNEQFF; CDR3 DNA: TGTGCCAGCAGCCCGCGCGGGACAGGCTCCTACAATGAGCAGTTCTTC
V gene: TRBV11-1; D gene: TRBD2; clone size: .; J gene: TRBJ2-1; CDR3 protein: CASSESGTSGNEQFF; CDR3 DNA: TGTGCCAGCAGCGAATCGGGGACTAGCGGCAATGAGCAGTTCTTC
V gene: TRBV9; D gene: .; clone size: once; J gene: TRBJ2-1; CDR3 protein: CASSPPVGLYNEQFF; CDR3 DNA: TGTGCCAGCAGCCCTCCGGTCGGACTTTACAATGAGCAGTTCTTC
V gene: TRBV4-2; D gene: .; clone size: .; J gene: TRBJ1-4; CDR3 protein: CASSPDRSANEKLFF; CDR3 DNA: TGTGCCAGCAGCCCGGACAGATCAGCTAATGAAAAACTGTTTTTT
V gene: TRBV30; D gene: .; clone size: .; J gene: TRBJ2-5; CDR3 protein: CAGSGGATQYF; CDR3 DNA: TGTGCCGGTTCCGGGGGTGCGACCCAGTACTTC
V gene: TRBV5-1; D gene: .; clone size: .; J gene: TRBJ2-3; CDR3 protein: CASSLVAGLDTQYF; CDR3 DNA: TGCGCCAGCAGCTTGGTGGCGGGATTGGATACGCAGTATTTT
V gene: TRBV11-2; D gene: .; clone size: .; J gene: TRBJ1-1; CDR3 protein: CASSMIQGPTAEAFF; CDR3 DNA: TGTGCCAGCAGCATGATACAGGGCCCGACAGCTGAAGCTTTCTTT
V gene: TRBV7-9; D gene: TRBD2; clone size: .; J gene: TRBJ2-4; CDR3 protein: CSSSRGAAGGWDIQYF; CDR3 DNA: TGTTCCAGCAGCCGCGGGGCAGCGGGAGGGTGGGACATTCAGTACTTC
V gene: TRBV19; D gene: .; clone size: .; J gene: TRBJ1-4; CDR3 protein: CASSMGANNEKLFF; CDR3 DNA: TGTGCCAGTAGTATGGGGGCAAATAATGAAAAACTGTTTTTT
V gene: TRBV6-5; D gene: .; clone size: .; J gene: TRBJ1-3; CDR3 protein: CASSYSPNFSGNTIYF; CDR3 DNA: TGTGCCAGCAGTTACTCCCCCAATTTTTCTGGAAACACCATATATTTT
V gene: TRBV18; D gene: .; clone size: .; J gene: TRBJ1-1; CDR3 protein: CASSTATGFTEAFF; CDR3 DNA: TGTGCCAGCTCAACTGCAACAGGGTTCACTGAAGCTTTCTTT
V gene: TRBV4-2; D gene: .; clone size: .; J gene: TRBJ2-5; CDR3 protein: CASSRFRDTGQTQYF; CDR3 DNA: TGTGCCAGCAGCCGGTTCCGGGACACAGGCCAGACCCAGTACTTC